This T cell receptor beta chain is from a study of blood T cells in healthy people across ages. Study-wide context: T cells yielded about one barcoded beta molecule per two cells through template switching.

Germline V CDR1 and CDR2: DFQATT, SNEGSKA (reference sequence). After removal of 3 bases from V and 2 bases from J, the junction contained 9 bases not matched to a gene. The CDR3 spans 15 residues. This clonotype was detected many times. Using a J-beta primer mix together with a sample-barcoded 5' primer, a second PCR was run for roughly 6 to 12 cycles. MiXCR was run by TCRdb on the 5' RACE reads, yielding one entry per CDR3 protein. This sample carries hundreds of thousands of distinct CDR3 sequences, about a third of them seen once, and the ten largest clones take 15%. The sample, about 9.2 milliliters of peripheral blood, was drawn from each donor.

Sequencing used blood. The J gene is TRBJ2-5, the V gene TRBV20-1, with 7 nucleotides matching TRBD2. The clonotype originates from a woman aged 80 or older in good health. The CDR3 protein is CSARRGGAAQETQYF. CDR3 sequence (DNA): TGCAGTGCTAGGAGGGGAGGGGCGGCACAAGAGACCCAGTACTTC.